Sequencing of this T cell receptor (beta chain) was carried out in a study of T cells expressing NK-cell markers. Whole-study context: Underlying the TCR beta repertoires were sorted CD3+CD56+NKG2C+, CD3+CD56+NKG2C- and CD3+CD56-NKG2C+ T cells. HCMV seropositivity marked most of the eight sequenced donors; one was seronegative. Study conclusions and caveats: In 5 or 6 donors, dominant CD3+CD56+NKG2C+ clonotypes ranked among the top 10 CD8+ clonotypes. One observes that, in a handful of donors, these clonotypes were also the leading ones within the CD3+CD56-NKG2C+ fraction.

Germline lookup yields CDR1 MNHNS and CDR2 SASEGT. The CDR3 covers 12 residues. After re-calling the 5' RACE reads, TCRdb lists one entry per CDR3 protein, DNA absent. Recorded for this sample: 350,000 to 400,000 distinct CDR3 sequences. As for this clonotype: The antigen is unknown.

The J gene is TRBJ2-3, the V gene TRBV6-1. The sequenced sample was blood T cells: a sorted CD56 or NKG2C T cell subset, CD4+ or CD8+ T cells, or bulk PBMC T cells (not recorded which). The receptor was isolated from a woman aged 50 to 65 in good health. CDR3 sequence reads: CAAKDLTDTQYF.